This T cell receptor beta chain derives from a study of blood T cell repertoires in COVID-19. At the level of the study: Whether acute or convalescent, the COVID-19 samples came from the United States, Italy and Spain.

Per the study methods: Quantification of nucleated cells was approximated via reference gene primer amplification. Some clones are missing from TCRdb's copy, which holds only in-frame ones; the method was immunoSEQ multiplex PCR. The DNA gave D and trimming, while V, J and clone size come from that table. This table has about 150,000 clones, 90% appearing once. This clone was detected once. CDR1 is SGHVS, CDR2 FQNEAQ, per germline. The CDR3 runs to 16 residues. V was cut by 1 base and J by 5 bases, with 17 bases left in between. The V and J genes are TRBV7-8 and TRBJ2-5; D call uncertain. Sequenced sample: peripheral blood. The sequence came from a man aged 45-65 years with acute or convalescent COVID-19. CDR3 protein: CASSLGLTAPRETQYF. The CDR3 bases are TGTGCCAGCAGCTTAGGTTTGACGGCACCGAGGGAGACCCAGTACTTC.